This is a list of T cell receptor beta chains from one sample in a study of CD8 T cells in ankylosing spondylitis. TCRdb reanalysed the 5' RACE reads using MiXCR and keeps one entry per CDR3 protein. The sample lists 400,000 or so distinct CDR3 sequences, roughly 25% seen once, with about 0.92% in the top ten. Material for sequencing was blood, either unsorted or a sorted T cell fraction (not recorded which). Receptors originate from a male donor with ankylosing spondylitis. Each CDR3 is given with its conserved first and last residue. The D gene is left open where the match is weak. Clone sizes are given selectively: once, few, many, or a class where the clone is expanded.

cdr3_nt: TGCAGTGCTAGAGATCGAGGGGGGATCACAGATACGCAGTATTTT
cdr3_aa: CSARDRGGITDTQYF
cdr3_length: 15
clone_size: many
d_call: NA
v_call: TRBV20-1
j_call: TRBJ2-3

cdr3_nt: TGTGCCAGCAGCTTAACCGGAGACAACACCGGGGAGCTGTTTTTT
cdr3_aa: CASSLTGDNTGELFF
cdr3_length: 15
clone_size: NA
d_call: NA
v_call: TRBV11-2
j_call: TRBJ2-2

cdr3_nt: TGTGCCAGCAGCCGACAATTGGGCGAGCAGTACTTC
cdr3_aa: CASSRQLGEQYF
cdr3_length: 12
clone_size: few
d_call: NA
v_call: TRBV7-9
j_call: TRBJ2-7

cdr3_nt: TGTGCCAGCAGCCAAGGGGGTTCAACTAATGAAAAACTGTTTTTT
cdr3_aa: CASSQGGSTNEKLFF
cdr3_length: 15
clone_size: NA
d_call: NA
v_call: TRBV12-3/TRBV12-4
j_call: TRBJ1-4

cdr3_nt: TGCGCCAGCAGGTCGTCTCCTCAAGAGACCCAGTACTTC
cdr3_aa: CASRSSPQETQYF
cdr3_length: 13
clone_size: few
d_call: NA
v_call: TRBV5-1
j_call: TRBJ2-5

cdr3_nt: TGCAGTGCTGGGGACTTACTCAGGGGTAATTCACCCCTCCACTTT
cdr3_aa: CSAGDLLRGNSPLHF
cdr3_length: 15
clone_size: NA
d_call: NA
v_call: TRBV20-1
j_call: TRBJ1-6

cdr3_nt: TGTGCCACCACAACCAGTTGGCAGAAATTCGAAAAACTGTTTTTT
cdr3_aa: CATTTSWQKFEKLFF
cdr3_length: 15
clone_size: NA
d_call: NA
v_call: TRBV2
j_call: TRBJ1-4

cdr3_nt: TGCAGTGCACTCCGGGGAGATACGCAGTATTTT
cdr3_aa: CSALRGDTQYF
cdr3_length: 11
clone_size: NA
d_call: NA
v_call: TRBV20-1
j_call: TRBJ2-3

cdr3_nt: TGTGCCAGCAGCGTAGGAGGGTCAGGGGCAAGAGGCTACACCTTC
cdr3_aa: CASSVGGSGARGYTF
cdr3_length: 15
clone_size: NA
d_call: NA
v_call: TRBV9
j_call: TRBJ1-2

cdr3_nt: TGTGCCACCAGTTGGACAGGGGATCGAGAGACCCAGTACTTC
cdr3_aa: CATSWTGDRETQYF
cdr3_length: 14
clone_size: NA
d_call: TRBD1
v_call: TRBV24-1
j_call: TRBJ2-5

cdr3_nt: TGTGCCAGCAGTTTATCGGGACTAGCGTCCCACAATGAGCAGTTCTTC
cdr3_aa: CASSLSGLASHNEQFF
cdr3_length: 16
clone_size: few
d_call: TRBD2
v_call: TRBV28
j_call: TRBJ2-1

cdr3_nt: TGCGCCAGCAGCTTGGTACAGGGGAAAGATACGCAGTATTTT
cdr3_aa: CASSLVQGKDTQYF
cdr3_length: 14
clone_size: NA
d_call: TRBD1
v_call: TRBV5-1
j_call: TRBJ2-3

cdr3_nt: TGCGCCAGCAGGGCGACTAGCGGGGGGTTCTACAATGAGCAGTTCTTC
cdr3_aa: CASRATSGGFYNEQFF
cdr3_length: 16
clone_size: many
d_call: TRBD2
v_call: TRBV4-1
j_call: TRBJ2-1

cdr3_nt: TGTGCCAGCAGCGTACTACAGGGGGGACAAGAGACCCAGTACTTC
cdr3_aa: CASSVLQGGQETQYF
cdr3_length: 15
clone_size: NA
d_call: TRBD1
v_call: TRBV9
j_call: TRBJ2-5

cdr3_nt: TGTGCCATTAAGCCCGGGTTGGACACTGAAGCTTTCTTT
cdr3_aa: CAIKPGLDTEAFF
cdr3_length: 13
clone_size: NA
d_call: NA
v_call: TRBV12-3/TRBV12-4
j_call: TRBJ1-1

cdr3_nt: TGTGCCAGCAGCCCCTCAACCAAAAACATTCAGTACTTC
cdr3_aa: CASSPSTKNIQYF
cdr3_length: 13
clone_size: few
d_call: NA
v_call: TRBV3-1
j_call: TRBJ2-4

cdr3_nt: TGTGCCAGCAGCTTAGCCGGACGATCCTCAGCCCAGCATTTT
cdr3_aa: CASSLAGRSSAQHF
cdr3_length: 14
clone_size: few
d_call: NA
v_call: TRBV7-2
j_call: TRBJ1-5

cdr3_nt: TGTGCCAGCAGCATCGTGAGGGGGGGCACAGATACGCAGTATTTT
cdr3_aa: CASSIVRGGTDTQYF
cdr3_length: 15
clone_size: NA
d_call: NA
v_call: TRBV12-3/TRBV12-4
j_call: TRBJ2-3

cdr3_nt: TGCAGTGGGGTGACTGCCTACAATGAGCAGTTCTTC
cdr3_aa: CSGVTAYNEQFF
cdr3_length: 12
clone_size: many
d_call: NA
v_call: TRBV20-1
j_call: TRBJ2-1

cdr3_nt: TGTGCCAGCACCCTGGTTAGCGGGAGTTTGAATGAGCAGTTCTTC
cdr3_aa: CASTLVSGSLNEQFF
cdr3_length: 15
clone_size: NA
d_call: TRBD2
v_call: TRBV6-2/TRBV6-3
j_call: TRBJ2-1

cdr3_nt: TGTGCCAGCAGTGCACCGGGACAGGTTAATCAGCCCCAGCATTTT
cdr3_aa: CASSAPGQVNQPQHF
cdr3_length: 15
clone_size: few
d_call: TRBD1
v_call: TRBV6-1
j_call: TRBJ1-5

cdr3_nt: TGTGCCAGCAGTTTATGGGGGGCGCAGTGGGAGCAGTTCTTC
cdr3_aa: CASSLWGAQWEQFF
cdr3_length: 14
clone_size: NA
d_call: NA
v_call: TRBV27
j_call: TRBJ2-1

cdr3_nt: TGTGCCACCAGCAGAGATCGGAGCCAGGGCTACGAGCAGTACTTC
cdr3_aa: CATSRDRSQGYEQYF
cdr3_length: 15
clone_size: NA
d_call: NA
v_call: TRBV15
j_call: TRBJ2-7

cdr3_nt: TGTGCCAGCAGCTTAGCCATGGAAAAACTGTTTTTT
cdr3_aa: CASSLAMEKLFF
cdr3_length: 12
clone_size: NA
d_call: NA
v_call: TRBV7-2
j_call: TRBJ1-4

cdr3_nt: TGTGCCAGCAGTGCCCCGGGCAGCGGGAGTAGTTACGAGCAGTACTTC
cdr3_aa: CASSAPGSGSSYEQYF
cdr3_length: 16
clone_size: NA
d_call: TRBD2
v_call: TRBV27
j_call: TRBJ2-7

cdr3_nt: TGCGCCAGCAGACCCGCGCTAGGGGATTTGGTCGGGGAGCTGTTTTTT
cdr3_aa: CASRPALGDLVGELFF
cdr3_length: 16
clone_size: NA
d_call: NA
v_call: TRBV5-1
j_call: TRBJ2-2

cdr3_nt: TGCGCCAGCAGACCGACGGCGAACACCGGGGAGCTGTTTTTT
cdr3_aa: CASRPTANTGELFF
cdr3_length: 14
clone_size: NA
d_call: NA
v_call: TRBV5-1
j_call: TRBJ2-2

cdr3_nt: TGTGCCAGCAGCCAAGAAACAGGGAGGGGGCTGTTTTTT
cdr3_aa: CASSQETGRGLFF
cdr3_length: 13
clone_size: few
d_call: NA
v_call: TRBV3-1
j_call: TRBJ2-2

cdr3_nt: TGCAGCGCTGGGACAGGGGAAGAGACCCAGTACTTC
cdr3_aa: CSAGTGEETQYF
cdr3_length: 12
clone_size: NA
d_call: TRBD1
v_call: TRBV29-1
j_call: TRBJ2-5

cdr3_nt: TGCGCCAGCAGCTTGTCTCCTATCTATGGGGGCTACACCTTC
cdr3_aa: CASSLSPIYGGYTF
cdr3_length: 14
clone_size: NA
d_call: NA
v_call: TRBV5-1
j_call: TRBJ1-2

cdr3_nt: TGTGCCAGCAGCCAAATCGGAAACACCGGGGAGCTGTTTTTT
cdr3_aa: CASSQIGNTGELFF
cdr3_length: 14
clone_size: few
d_call: NA
v_call: TRBV3-1
j_call: TRBJ2-2

cdr3_nt: TGTGCCAGCAGCCAAGGGGCTAGCGGGAGGAATGAGCAGTTCTTC
cdr3_aa: CASSQGASGRNEQFF
cdr3_length: 15
clone_size: NA
d_call: TRBD2
v_call: TRBV4-2
j_call: TRBJ2-1

cdr3_nt: TGTGCCAGCAGCCTACCTAGCGGGAGTGTCACCGGGGAGCTGTTTTTT
cdr3_aa: CASSLPSGSVTGELFF
cdr3_length: 16
clone_size: NA
d_call: TRBD2
v_call: TRBV3-1
j_call: TRBJ2-2

cdr3_nt: TGCAGCGCAAAGGTGGGACTAGCGGGGAGGAACGAGCAGTACTTC
cdr3_aa: CSAKVGLAGRNEQYF
cdr3_length: 15
clone_size: many
d_call: TRBD2
v_call: TRBV29-1
j_call: TRBJ2-7

cdr3_nt: TGCGCCAGCAGCTTGACAGCCTCCTGGGGAAACACCATATATTTT
cdr3_aa: CASSLTASWGNTIYF
cdr3_length: 15
clone_size: NA
d_call: NA
v_call: TRBV5-1
j_call: TRBJ1-3

cdr3_nt: TGCGCCAGCAGTGAGTGGTCGGGGGACACAGATACGCAGTATTTT
cdr3_aa: CASSEWSGDTDTQYF
cdr3_length: 15
clone_size: NA
d_call: NA
v_call: TRBV10-2
j_call: TRBJ2-3

cdr3_nt: TGTGCCAGCAGCCAACGGGCAGGAAACTATGGCTACACCTTC
cdr3_aa: CASSQRAGNYGYTF
cdr3_length: 14
clone_size: NA
d_call: NA
v_call: TRBV7-2
j_call: TRBJ1-2

cdr3_nt: TGTGCCAGCAGCCTTAGCGGGAGAGCCGCAGATACGCAGTATTTT
cdr3_aa: CASSLSGRAADTQYF
cdr3_length: 15
clone_size: few
d_call: TRBD2
v_call: TRBV7-9
j_call: TRBJ2-3

cdr3_nt: TGTGCCAGCAGCCAATACCTTACAGGGGTGGGCAATCAGCCCCAGCATTTT
cdr3_aa: CASSQYLTGVGNQPQHF
cdr3_length: 17
clone_size: NA
d_call: TRBD1
v_call: TRBV3-1
j_call: TRBJ1-5

cdr3_nt: TGCAGTGCTAGAGATTTGGACAGGGTTCTCTGGGAGCAGTACTTC
cdr3_aa: CSARDLDRVLWEQYF
cdr3_length: 15
clone_size: few
d_call: TRBD1
v_call: TRBV20-1
j_call: TRBJ2-7

cdr3_nt: TGTGCCAGCAGTTTTGGCAGGGCATTCTGGAATGAGCAGTTCTTC
cdr3_aa: CASSFGRAFWNEQFF
cdr3_length: 15
clone_size: few
d_call: NA
v_call: TRBV27
j_call: TRBJ2-1

cdr3_nt: TGTGCCACCAGTGACACCGGGACCTTTGACGGGGAGCTGTTTTTT
cdr3_aa: CATSDTGTFDGELFF
cdr3_length: 15
clone_size: few
d_call: NA
v_call: TRBV24-1
j_call: TRBJ2-2

cdr3_nt: TGTGCCAGCTCACCAGTCCCCGATGAAAAACTGTTTTTT
cdr3_aa: CASSPVPDEKLFF
cdr3_length: 13
clone_size: few
d_call: NA
v_call: TRBV18
j_call: TRBJ1-4

cdr3_nt: TGCGCCAGCAGCTTGATCAGCAACTATGGCTACACCTTC
cdr3_aa: CASSLISNYGYTF
cdr3_length: 13
clone_size: many
d_call: NA
v_call: TRBV5-1
j_call: TRBJ1-2

cdr3_nt: TGTGCCAGCACCTTGGGAGGGCCTGAGTATGGCTACACCTTC
cdr3_aa: CASTLGGPEYGYTF
cdr3_length: 14
clone_size: many
d_call: NA
v_call: TRBV12-3/TRBV12-4
j_call: TRBJ1-2

cdr3_nt: TGCGCCAGCGCCTCCCGGGACAGGGGGCAGGAGACCCAGTACTTC
cdr3_aa: CASASRDRGQETQYF
cdr3_length: 15
clone_size: few
d_call: TRBD1
v_call: TRBV5-1
j_call: TRBJ2-5

cdr3_nt: TGCAGTGCCACGGACAGGGTGTACACTGAAGCTTTCTTT
cdr3_aa: CSATDRVYTEAFF
cdr3_length: 13
clone_size: NA
d_call: TRBD1
v_call: TRBV20-1
j_call: TRBJ1-1

cdr3_nt: TGTGCCATCAGTGAGTCTTGGGACAGCGCGAACTATGGCTACACCTTC
cdr3_aa: CAISESWDSANYGYTF
cdr3_length: 16
clone_size: NA
d_call: TRBD1
v_call: TRBV10-3
j_call: TRBJ1-2

cdr3_nt: TGTGCCAGCACGATCTTTCTGGCATCAGATACGCAGTATTTT
cdr3_aa: CASTIFLASDTQYF
cdr3_length: 14
clone_size: NA
d_call: NA
v_call: TRBV7-2
j_call: TRBJ2-3

cdr3_nt: TGCGCCAGCAGCCACGTAGCGGGAGGGCTTGGAGAGACCCAGTACTTC
cdr3_aa: CASSHVAGGLGETQYF
cdr3_length: 16
clone_size: NA
d_call: TRBD2
v_call: TRBV4-1
j_call: TRBJ2-5

cdr3_nt: TGTGCCATCAGTGAGGGGGGACATATGGTCTACAATGAGCAGCTCTTC
cdr3_aa: CAISEGGHMVYNEQLF
cdr3_length: 16
clone_size: NA
d_call: NA
v_call: TRBV10-3
j_call: TRBJ2-1

cdr3_nt: TGTGCCAGCAGCCAGAACCGGGACACCCTCCATTTT
cdr3_aa: CASSQNRDTLHF
cdr3_length: 12
clone_size: NA
d_call: NA
v_call: TRBV3-1
j_call: TRBJ1-5

cdr3_nt: TGTGCCAGCAGTGACCAGGGGGCGACTTATTTCTTC
cdr3_aa: CASSDQGATYFF
cdr3_length: 12
clone_size: NA
d_call: TRBD1
v_call: TRBV6-6
j_call: TRBJ2-1

cdr3_nt: TGTGCCAGCAGCGCGGGGGGGACAGGGGTAGAAAAACTGTTTTTT
cdr3_aa: CASSAGGTGVEKLFF
cdr3_length: 15
clone_size: few
d_call: TRBD1
v_call: TRBV6-1
j_call: TRBJ1-4

cdr3_nt: TGTGCCAGCAGCCCTGAGGATCGATATTCACCCCTCCACTTT
cdr3_aa: CASSPEDRYSPLHF
cdr3_length: 14
clone_size: few
d_call: NA
v_call: TRBV9
j_call: TRBJ1-6

cdr3_nt: TGCAGTGCTATAGGGGCAGGGGATCAGCCCCAGCATTTT
cdr3_aa: CSAIGAGDQPQHF
cdr3_length: 13
clone_size: NA
d_call: NA
v_call: TRBV20-1
j_call: TRBJ1-5

cdr3_nt: TGTGCCAGCAGCTTAATGGATTCTGGAAACACCATATATTTT
cdr3_aa: CASSLMDSGNTIYF
cdr3_length: 14
clone_size: NA
d_call: NA
v_call: TRBV7-9
j_call: TRBJ1-3

cdr3_nt: TGTGCCAGCAGTCAACAGGGGGCTGGAGAGACCCAGTACTTC
cdr3_aa: CASSQQGAGETQYF
cdr3_length: 14
clone_size: many
d_call: TRBD1
v_call: TRBV28
j_call: TRBJ2-5